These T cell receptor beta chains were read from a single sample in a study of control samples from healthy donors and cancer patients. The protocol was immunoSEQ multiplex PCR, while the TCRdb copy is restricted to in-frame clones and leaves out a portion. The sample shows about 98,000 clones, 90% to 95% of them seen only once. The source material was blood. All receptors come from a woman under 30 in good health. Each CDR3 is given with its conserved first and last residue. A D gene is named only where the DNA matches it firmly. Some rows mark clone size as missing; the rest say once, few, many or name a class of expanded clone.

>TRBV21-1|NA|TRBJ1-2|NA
CASSNGTVYGYTF
TGTGCCAGCAGTAACGGGACAGTATATGGCTACACCTTC
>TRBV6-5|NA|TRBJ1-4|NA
CASMTGREDDKLFF
TGTGCCAGCATGACTGGTAGGGAGGATGACAAACTGTTTTTT
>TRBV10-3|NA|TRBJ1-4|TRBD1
CAISESKLLDRGHLKLFF
TGTGCCATCAGTGAGTCGAAGTTGTTGGACAGGGGGCATCTAAAACTGTTTTTT
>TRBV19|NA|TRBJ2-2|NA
CASSMITWKNTGELFF
TGTGCCAGTAGTATGATTACCTGGAAGAACACCGGGGAGCTGTTTTTT
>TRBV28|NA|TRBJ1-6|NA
CASSLLAGSSSPLHF
TGTGCCAGCAGTTTATTAGCGGGATCGAGTTCACCCCTCCACTTT
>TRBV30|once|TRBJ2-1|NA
CAWSIGGPGDNEQFF
TGTGCCTGGAGTATCGGGGGGCCCGGCGACAATGAGCAGTTCTTC
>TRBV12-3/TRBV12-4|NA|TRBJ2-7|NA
CASRFRLGGEQYF
TGTGCCAGCAGATTCCGACTAGGAGGCGAGCAGTACTTC
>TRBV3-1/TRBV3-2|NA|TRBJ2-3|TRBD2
CASRLLAGDFTDTQYF
TGTGCCAGCAGACTGCTAGCGGGCGATTTCACAGATACGCAGTATTTT
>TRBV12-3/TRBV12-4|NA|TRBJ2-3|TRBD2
CASRAGGAPSYF
TGTGCCAGCAGGGCCGGGGGGGCTCCTTCGTATTTT
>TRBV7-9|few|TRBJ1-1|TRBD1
CASSFDRAAPNTEAFF
TGTGCCAGCAGCTTTGACAGGGCGGCCCCCAACACTGAAGCTTTCTTT
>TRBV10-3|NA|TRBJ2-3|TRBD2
CAISYGTSGGTDTQYF
TGTGCCATCAGCTATGGGACTAGCGGGGGGACAGATACGCAGTATTTT
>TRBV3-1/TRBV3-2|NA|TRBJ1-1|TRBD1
CASSQDLRQGDTEAFF
TGTGCCAGCAGCCAAGATCTGCGACAGGGGGACACTGAAGCTTTCTTT
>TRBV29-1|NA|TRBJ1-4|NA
CSVYRDEKLFF
TGCAGCGTTTACAGGGATGAAAAACTGTTTTTT
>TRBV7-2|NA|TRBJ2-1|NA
CASSLGGLARFF
TGTGCCAGCAGCTTAGGCGGGCTAGCTCGGTTCTTC
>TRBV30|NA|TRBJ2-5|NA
CAWSADNWGAGETQYF
TGTGCCTGGAGTGCCGATAACTGGGGGGCCGGAGAGACCCAGTACTTC
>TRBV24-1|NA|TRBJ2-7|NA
CATSDFRGDLYEQYF
TGTGCCACCAGTGATTTCAGGGGGGACCTCTACGAGCAGTACTTC
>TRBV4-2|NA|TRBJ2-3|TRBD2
CASSQEPSGSPDTQYF
TGTGCCAGCAGCCAAGAGCCTAGCGGGAGCCCAGATACGCAGTATTTT
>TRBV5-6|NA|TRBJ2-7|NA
CASDSTQSSYEQYF
TGTGCCAGCGACTCGACTCAGAGCTCCTACGAGCAGTACTTC
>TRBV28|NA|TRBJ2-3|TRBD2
CASSLGGDTDTQYF
TGTGCCAGCAGTTTGGGGGGGGACACAGATACGCAGTATTTT
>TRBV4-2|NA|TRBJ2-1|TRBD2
CASSQESSGIDEQFF
TGTGCCAGCAGCCAAGAGTCTAGCGGGATCGATGAGCAGTTCTTC
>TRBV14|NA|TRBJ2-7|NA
CASSQWIYEQYF
TGTGCCAGCAGCCAATGGATCTACGAGCAGTACTTC
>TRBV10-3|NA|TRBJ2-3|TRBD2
CAIRGGSGDTQYF
TGTGCCATCCGGGGGGGCTCGGGGGATACGCAGTATTTT